This is a list of T cell receptor beta chains from one sample in a study of PD-1 blockade in classical Hodgkin lymphoma. The method was immunoSEQ multiplex PCR; TCRdb's version includes in-frame clones alone and lacks a portion of them. The table shows 32,000 or so clones, with around nine tenths occurring only once. Sequences were derived from CD4+ T cells from blood, sampled before the fourth cycle of nivolumab. The receptor set was obtained from a human donor with classical Hodgkin lymphoma. Both conserved end residues are part of each CDR3. Fields, in order: J gene, clone size, V gene, CDR3 length, D gene, CDR3 protein, CDR3 DNA. A D gene is named only where the DNA matches it firmly. Expanded clones are given a class, and other clones once, few, many or no size at all.

TRBJ1-2	.	TRBV11-2	16	.	CASSLGVGIQVHGYTF	TGTGCCAGCAGCTTAGGGGTAGGGATACAGGTTCATGGCTACACCTTC
TRBJ1-4	.	TRBV5-1	16	.	CASSLGHLTTNEKLFF	TGCGCCAGCAGCTTGGGGCACTTGACAACTAATGAAAAACTGTTTTTT
TRBJ1-2	once	TRBV27	15	.	CASSSSPELQRSYTF	TGTGCCAGCAGTTCCTCCCCAGAGCTGCAGCGGAGCTACACCTTC
TRBJ2-3	.	TRBV6-5	15	TRBD2	CASSWTSGTTDTQYF	TGTGCCAGCAGTTGGACTAGCGGGACCACAGATACGCAGTATTTT
TRBJ2-2	.	TRBV30	13	TRBD1	CAWSGQGTGELFF	TGTGCCTGGAGTGGACAGGGGACCGGGGAGCTGTTTTTT
TRBJ2-6	.	TRBV6-1	17	TRBD2	CASSVVAGVSGANVLTF	TGTGCCAGCAGTGTGGTAGCGGGAGTCTCTGGGGCCAACGTCCTGACTTTC
TRBJ2-7	.	TRBV19	11	.	CASSTQYEQYF	TGTGCCAGTAGTACACAGTACGAGCAGTACTTC
TRBJ2-4	.	TRBV4-1	18	TRBD2	CASSQGRASGSLKNIQYF	TGCGCCAGCAGCCAAGGGAGGGCTAGCGGGAGCTTGAAAAACATTCAGTACTTC
TRBJ1-2	.	TRBV5-6	12	.	CASSLDRAPVTF	TGTGCCAGCAGCTTGGATCGGGCTCCTGTCACCTTC
TRBJ2-1	.	TRBV14	16	TRBD2	CASSQLGRGIYNEQFF	TGTGCCAGCAGCCAACTGGGGAGGGGAATATACAATGAGCAGTTCTTC
TRBJ2-7	.	TRBV27	15	TRBD2	CASSSLAGRVYEQYF	TGTGCCAGCAGTTCCTTAGCGGGTCGGGTCTACGAGCAGTACTTC
TRBJ2-1	.	TRBV4-1	18	TRBD2	CASSPGTSGPGAYNEQFF	TGCGCCAGCAGCCCCGGGACTAGCGGTCCTGGGGCCTACAATGAGCAGTTCTTC
TRBJ2-7	.	TRBV5-1	14	.	CASRPVESSYEQYF	TGCGCCAGCAGGCCTGTGGAAAGTTCCTACGAGCAGTACTTC
TRBJ1-4	.	TRBV30	13	.	CAWRQRVDEKLFF	TGTGCCTGGAGACAGAGGGTTGATGAAAAACTGTTTTTT
TRBJ1-2	.	TRBV7-3	13	TRBD1	CASSPRQGYGYTF	TGTGCCAGCAGCCCGCGACAGGGCTACGGCTACACCTTC
TRBJ1-2	.	TRBV6-6	15	TRBD1	CASTPGDQGAGGYTF	TGTGCCAGCACCCCTGGGGATCAGGGGGCAGGGGGCTACACCTTC
TRBJ2-1	.	TRBV14	16	TRBD1	CASSQVRTGPYNEQFF	TGTGCCAGCAGCCAAGTCCGGACAGGTCCTTACAATGAGCAGTTCTTC
TRBJ1-1	.	TRBV7-9	14	TRBD1	CASSPQGALIEAFF	TGTGCCAGCAGTCCGCAGGGGGCCCTAATTGAAGCTTTCTTT
TRBJ2-7	.	TRBV25-1	14	.	CASSSQGQTYEQYF	TGTGCCAGCAGTTCCCAGGGGCAGACCTACGAGCAGTACTTC
TRBJ2-7	.	TRBV30	12	TRBD1	CAWNYRGYEQYF	TGTGCCTGGAACTACAGGGGCTACGAGCAGTACTTC
TRBJ1-5	.	TRBV11-2	15	TRBD1	CASSGGTGENQPQHF	TGTGCCAGCAGCGGCGGGACAGGGGAAAATCAGCCCCAGCATTTT
TRBJ1-5	.	TRBV6-1	12	.	CASSERNQPQHF	TGTGCCAGCAGTGAACGCAATCAGCCCCAGCATTTT
TRBJ1-2	.	TRBV28	14	.	CASSASPINYGYTF	TGTGCCAGCAGTGCGTCGCCGATTAACTATGGCTACACCTTC